These T cell receptor beta chains were read from a single sample in a study of early T cells in non-severe SARS-CoV-2 infection. TCRdb independently ran MiXCR on the 5' RACE reads; one entry per CDR3 protein. The top ten hold around 6.4% of the sample, which has about 87,000 distinct CDR3 sequences, less than 15% seen once. The specimen sequenced was whole blood. The receptors derive from an adult who was a healthcare worker with PCR-confirmed SARS-CoV-2 infection or an uninfected control (not recorded which). Both conserved end residues are part of each CDR3. A D gene is named only where the DNA matches it firmly. Clone sizes are given selectively: once, few, many, or a class where the clone is expanded.

d_gene,abundance,j_gene,v_gene,CDR3aa,CDR3nt
.,few,TRBJ2-3,TRBV11-2,CASSPGTSTDTQYF,TGTGCCAGCAGTCCCGGGACTAGCACAGATACGCAGTATTTT
.,many,TRBJ2-3,TRBV27,CASSIRPSQVLTDTQYF,TGTGCCAGCAGTATCCGTCCTAGTCAGGTTCTCACAGATACGCAGTATTTT
.,.,TRBJ1-2,TRBV6-5,CASSVGAGYGYTF,TGTGCCTCCTCAGTAGGCGCAGGCTATGGCTACACCTTC
.,many,TRBJ1-1,TRBV18,CASSYPRAGGTEAFF,TGTGCCAGCTCATACCCCAGGGCCGGGGGCACTGAAGCTTTCTTT
TRBD2,few,TRBJ2-3,TRBV29-1,CSGGGETDTQYF,TGCAGCGGCGGGGGTGAGACAGATACGCAGTATTTT
.,many,TRBJ1-2,TRBV10-3,CAISEQSSYGYTF,TGTGCCATCAGTGAGCAGTCTAGTTATGGCTACACCTTC
TRBD2,.,TRBJ2-3,TRBV7-2,CASSLAASGGASTDTQYF,TGTGCCAGCAGCTTAGCGGCTAGCGGGGGCGCTAGCACAGATACGCAGTATTTT
TRBD1,.,TRBJ1-4,TRBV30,CAWRRGRQKKLFF,TGTGCCTGGCGCAGGGGGCGTCAGAAAAAACTGTTTTTT
.,.,TRBJ1-4,TRBV10-3,CAISEGGTHEKLFF,TGTGCCATCAGTGAGGGGGGAACCCATGAAAAACTGTTTTTT
.,.,TRBJ1-1,TRBV9,CASRRGNPNTEAFF,TGTGCCAGCAGGAGGGGCAACCCGAACACTGAAGCTTTCTTT
TRBD1,few,TRBJ1-2,TRBV7-9,CASNRQGGGYTF,TGTGCCAGCAATAGACAGGGAGGCGGCTACACCTTC
.,few,TRBJ1-6,TRBV5-1,CASSLAGTSSYNSPLHF,TGCGCCAGCAGCTTGGCGGGTACGAGCTCCTATAATTCACCCCTCCACTTT
TRBD1,many,TRBJ2-3,TRBV10-3,CAISESRQGAGDTQYF,TGTGCCATCAGTGAGTCGAGACAGGGGGCGGGAGATACGCAGTATTTT
.,.,TRBJ2-5,TRBV4-1,CASSQSSGTIQETQYF,TGCGCCAGCAGCCAATCTTCCGGGACAATCCAAGAGACCCAGTACTTC
.,.,TRBJ2-7,TRBV28,CASGRGAYEQYF,TGTGCCAGCGGCAGGGGAGCCTACGAGCAGTACTTC
.,few,TRBJ2-2,TRBV12-5,CASGGPNTGELFF,TGTGCTAGTGGGGGTCCGAACACCGGGGAGCTGTTTTTT
.,few,TRBJ1-5,TRBV3-1,CASSQDAGSYQPQHF,TGTGCCAGCAGCCAAGACGCAGGGTCGTATCAGCCCCAGCATTTT
.,.,TRBJ2-3,TRBV9,CASSVARGSTDTQYF,TGTGCCAGCAGCGTAGCTCGCGGTAGCACAGATACGCAGTATTTT
TRBD1,.,TRBJ2-7,TRBV4-1,CASSPQGPSYEQYF,TGCGCCAGCAGCCCACAGGGGCCCAGCTACGAGCAGTACTTC
.,few,TRBJ2-7,TRBV29-1,CSAGTVEQYF,TGCAGCGCTGGGACGGTCGAGCAGTACTTC
.,few,TRBJ2-6,TRBV12-3/TRBV12-4,CASSLGGGPGANVLTF,TGTGCCAGCAGTTTAGGCGGCGGTCCTGGGGCCAACGTCCTGACTTTC
TRBD2,few,TRBJ2-7,TRBV28,CASSTPGVAGGREQYF,TGTGCCAGCAGCACCCCTGGGGTTGCGGGGGGCCGCGAGCAGTACTTC
.,many,TRBJ2-5,TRBV11-2,CASSPRTDQETQYF,TGTGCCAGCAGCCCCCGGACCGACCAAGAGACCCAGTACTTC
.,.,TRBJ1-4,TRBV7-6,CASSPRVGSEKLFF,TGTGCCAGCAGTCCTCGGGTCGGGAGTGAAAAACTGTTTTTT
.,few,TRBJ2-2,TRBV28,CASSLPTRRYTGELFF,TGTGCCAGCAGTTTGCCCACTCGAAGATACACCGGGGAGCTGTTTTTT
.,few,TRBJ2-5,TRBV5-1,CASSPYRTVQETQYF,TGCGCCAGCAGCCCATATCGGACAGTACAAGAGACCCAGTACTTC
.,.,TRBJ2-3,TRBV7-2,CASSLRGAVTDTQYF,TGTGCCAGCAGCTTACGTGGGGCGGTAACGGATACGCAGTATTTT
.,few,TRBJ1-1,TRBV29-1,CSVGHLNTEAFF,TGCAGCGTGGGACATCTGAACACTGAAGCTTTCTTT
.,.,TRBJ1-1,TRBV5-1,CASRTTTEAFF,TGCGCCAGCAGGACAACTACTGAAGCTTTCTTT
TRBD1,.,TRBJ2-7,TRBV29-1,CSVALGRGSYEQYF,TGCAGCGTTGCTCTCGGCAGGGGGTCCTACGAGCAGTACTTC
TRBD1,.,TRBJ1-6,TRBV2,CASSEGDRGTAYNSPLHF,TGTGCCAGCAGTGAAGGCGACAGGGGCACTGCCTATAATTCACCCCTCCACTTT
.,.,TRBJ2-5,TRBV29-1,CSVEITGQETQYF,TGCAGCGTTGAGATTACAGGCCAAGAGACCCAGTACTTC
TRBD2,.,TRBJ2-4,TRBV6-5,CASMAGGLNIQYF,TGTGCCAGCATGGCGGGGGGACTAAACATTCAGTACTTC
TRBD2,few,TRBJ2-3,TRBV6-6,CASSYTSGGAADTQYF,TGTGCCAGCAGTTACACTAGCGGGGGGGCAGCAGATACGCAGTATTTT
.,many,TRBJ1-3,TRBV7-2,CASSGVPGNTIYF,TGTGCCAGCAGCGGGGTGCCTGGAAACACCATATATTTT
.,.,TRBJ2-4,TRBV24-1,CATSDFARRGAKNIQYF,TGTGCCACCAGTGATTTCGCACGGAGAGGTGCCAAAAACATTCAGTACTTC
.,.,TRBJ1-1,TRBV29-1,CSVSNTRSNTEAFF,TGCAGCGTGTCAAACACACGGTCGAACACTGAAGCTTTCTTT
TRBD1,few,TRBJ1-5,TRBV29-1,CSVQGQGGNQPQHF,TGCAGCGTTCAGGGACAGGGAGGCAATCAGCCCCAGCATTTT
TRBD1,few,TRBJ1-1,TRBV28,CASSPPSGGNTEAFF,TGTGCCAGCAGTCCTCCATCAGGGGGGAACACTGAAGCTTTCTTT
TRBD2,many,TRBJ2-2,TRBV20-1,CSASQSGGRTGELFF,TGCAGTGCTAGTCAAAGCGGGGGCCGCACCGGGGAGCTGTTTTTT
.,many,TRBJ1-6,TRBV10-3,CAISPTQGNSPLHF,TGTGCCATCTCCCCAACTCAGGGTAATTCACCCCTCCACTTT
.,many,TRBJ2-2,TRBV7-9,CASSQADGGELFF,TGTGCCAGCAGCCAGGCCGATGGCGGGGAGCTGTTTTTT
.,many,TRBJ1-6,TRBV20-1,CSATRGEGRGSPLHF,TGCAGTGCTACCCGGGGGGAAGGCAGGGGTTCACCCCTCCACTTT
TRBD2,.,TRBJ2-5,TRBV7-2,CASSFDPGGPQTQYF,TGTGCCAGCAGCTTTGATCCGGGGGGGCCGCAGACCCAGTACTTC
.,many,TRBJ2-4,TRBV5-4,CASSEDLSIQYF,TGTGCCAGCAGCGAAGATTTAAGCATTCAGTACTTC
TRBD2,few,TRBJ2-1,TRBV20-1,CSARAPSGGLDPQFF,TGCAGTGCTAGAGCGCCTAGCGGGGGGCTGGACCCCCAGTTCTTC
TRBD2,few,TRBJ2-3,TRBV9,CASSVRTSRTDTQYF,TGTGCCAGCAGCGTAAGGACTAGCCGCACAGATACGCAGTATTTT
.,.,TRBJ2-7,TRBV4-1,CASSQEYAGATYEQYF,TGCGCCAGCAGCCAAGAATACGCGGGGGCGACCTACGAGCAGTACTTC
TRBD2,.,TRBJ2-1,TRBV4-2,CASSQRGTSGAPSNEQFF,TGTGCCAGCAGCCAACGAGGGACTAGCGGGGCACCGAGCAATGAGCAGTTCTTC
.,many,TRBJ1-5,TRBV12-3/TRBV12-4,CASSRDGSNQPQHF,TGTGCCAGCAGCCGGGACGGTAGCAATCAGCCCCAGCATTTT
.,.,TRBJ2-3,TRBV9,CASSAGVGGGTDTQYF,TGTGCCAGCAGCGCCGGCGTGGGGGGCGGGACAGATACGCAGTATTTT
TRBD1,few,TRBJ1-2,TRBV5-6,CASSLKAGGRVYGYTF,TGTGCCAGCAGCTTGAAGGCAGGGGGCCGCGTCTATGGCTACACCTTC
TRBD1,once,TRBJ1-4,TRBV29-1,CSVEERGTGGNEKLFF,TGCAGCGTTGAAGAACGAGGAACAGGGGGTAATGAAAAACTGTTTTTT
TRBD1,many,TRBJ1-5,TRBV12-3/TRBV12-4,CASSGTGNQPQHF,TGTGCCAGCAGCGGGACAGGGAATCAGCCCCAGCATTTT
.,few,TRBJ2-1,TRBV28,CASSLMDASSYNEQFF,TGTGCCAGCAGTTTGATGGACGCCAGCTCCTACAATGAGCAGTTCTTC